This T cell receptor beta chain comes out of a study of blood T cell repertoires in COVID-19. As for the study in general: Researchers got acute and convalescent COVID-19 samples from the United States, Italy and Spain. The analysed material was cDNA or gDNA that came from T cells, B-cell-depleted T cells, or PBMCs.

Germline CDR1 SGHTA, CDR2 FQGNSA. V was shortened by 5 bases and J by 2 bases, with 12 bases between the two germline ends. The CDR3 extends over 15 amino acids. In the original workflow: Estimated nucleated cell counts came from reference gene primer amplification. Only in-frame clones appear in the TCRdb table, and some are missing; sequencing was by immunoSEQ multiplex PCR. Clone size and V and J calls were adopted from that table, with D and trimming inferred from the DNA. The sample lists some 330,000 clones, more than 75% occurring once. The source of this sequence is a woman between 45 and 65 years old with active or convalescent COVID-19. Sequenced sample: peripheral blood. The chain links TRBV7-2 to TRBJ2-2, with a weak D call TRBD2 (6 bases). As DNA, the CDR3 is TGTGCCAGCAGCCTTATCGGGACTAACACCGGGGAGCTGTTTTTT. Encoded protein: CASSLIGTNTGELFF. Full variable domain (outside the CDR3, taken from reference TRBV7-2 and TRBJ2-2): GAGVSQSPSNKVTEKGKDVELRCDPISGHTALYWYRQSLGQGLEFLIYFQGNSAPDKSGLPSDRFSAERTGGSVSTLTIQRTQQEDSAVYLCASSLIGTNTGELFFGEGSRLTVL.